These 26 T cell receptor beta chains came from one sample sequenced in a study of technical replicates of blood from several donors. Sequencing was performed with immunoSEQ multiplex PCR; in TCRdb, only in-frame clones are kept and a portion is missing. The sample lists around 100,000 clones, about 95% occurring once. Material for sequencing was T cells isolated from PBMCs. The receptors shown here come from a human donor in good health.

In its sample, this clone was seen once. This rearrangement joins TRBV6-4 to TRBJ2-3, with D possibly being TRBD1 (5 bases). V was pared by 3 bases and J by 0 bases, with 7 bases between. CDR1 is MRHNA, CDR2 SNTAGT, per germline. This CDR3 spans 14 amino acids. CDR3 residues: CASSDAGSTDTQYF. DNA of the CDR3: TGTGCCAGCAGTGATGCAGGGAGCACAGATACGCAGTATTTT.

The V gene is TRBV2, the J gene TRBJ1-3, with TRBD1 identical over 10 bases. CDR1 SNHLY and CDR2 FYNNEI come from the germline V gene. J gave up 4 bases and V 8 bases, and 2 bases lay outside the gene matches. There are 13 residues in the CDR3. The CDR3 nucleotides read TGTGCCAGCGGGGACAGGGGAGGAAACACCATATATTTT. It translates to CASGDRGGNTIYF. Full variable domain (missing parts from reference TRBV2 and TRBJ1-3): EPEVTQTPSHQVTQMGQEVILRCVPISNHLYFYWYRQILGQKVEFLVSFYNNEISEKSEIFDDQFSVERPDGSNFTLKIRSTKLEDSAMYFCASGDRGGNTIYFGEGSWLTVV.

The J gene is TRBJ2-1, the V gene TRBV25-1, with D hard to call. V shed 4 bases and J shed 0 bases, with 13 bases lying between them. The CDR3 has 16 amino acids. Germline V gene sequence: CDR1 MGHDK, CDR2 SYGVNS. Written as DNA, the CDR3 is TGTGCCAGCAGTGGGCCCGACTGGAGCTCCTACAATGAGCAGTTCTTC. This gives the protein CASSGPDWSSYNEQFF.

The chain carries TRBV20-1 and TRBJ1-2; D gene ambiguous. The germline V gene encodes CDR1 DFQATT and CDR2 SNEGSKA (reference sequence). CDR3 length: 11 residues. Trimming left V 6 bases short and J 8 bases short, with 13 bases between. The CDR3 region has the DNA TGCAGTGCCTACGTATTTTGGGGCTACACCTTC. Amino acid sequence: CSAYVFWGYTF.

V gene TRBV7-9 combines with J gene TRBJ2-1, with 9 bases fitting TRBD2. V dropped 4 bases and J dropped 10; count of bases not matched to a gene: 8. CDR1 and CDR2 from the germline V gene are SEHNR and FQNEAQ (reference sequence). The CDR3 totals 14 residues. The CDR3 protein is CASSSLAGLLEQFF. Here the CDR3 DNA reads TGTGCCAGCAGCTCCCTAGCGGGGTTACTGGAGCAGTTCTTC.

The CDR3 DNA reads TGTGCCAGCAGCATCGGGACAGGGGGGTACAATGAGCAGTTCTTC. Translating gives CASSIGTGGYNEQFF. The rearrangement joins TRBV5-8 to TRBJ2-1; 11 bases line up with TRBD1. Per the germline V gene, CDR1 is SGHTS and CDR2 is YDEGEE. Trimming at V came to 4 bases and at J to 4 bases, leaving 4 bases not matched to a gene. The CDR3 length is 15 residues.

The V and J genes are TRBV11-2 and TRBJ2-7, with D maybe TRBD1 (6 bases). The V and J ends lost 4 bases and 3 bases respectively, with 10 bases between them. The germline CDR1 and CDR2 sequences are SGHAT and FQNNGV. The CDR3 consists of 13 residues. The CDR3 DNA sequence: TGTGCCAGCAGCTCAGGGGCCCGCTACGAGCAGTACTTC. Translated, it gives CASSSGARYEQYF.

The chain joins TRBV2 to TRBJ2-3; 9 nucleotides line up with TRBD1. In germline, CDR1 is SNHLY, CDR2 FYNNEI. The CDR3 covers 17 residues. V lost 0 bases to trimming and J lost 1 base; unmatched junction nucleotides: 5. CDR3 DNA sequence: TGTGCCAGCAGTGAAGCAGGGACAGGGATTGGCACAGATACGCAGTATTTT. As protein: CASSEAGTGIGTDTQYF.

J is TRBJ1-6 and V is TRBV5-1; 10 nucleotides agree with TRBD1. V shed 6 bases, J shed 11 bases, and the junction held 11 bases outside the gene matches. The CDR3 contains 15 residues. Germline V gene sequence: CDR1 SGHRS, CDR2 YFSETQ. The CDR3 bases are TGCGCCAGCACATGGGAGACAGGGGGCAAGACACCCCTCCACTTT. Its protein product is CASTWETGGKTPLHF.

The chain joins TRBV27 to TRBJ2-1; 7 bases agree with TRBD2. The CDR3 consists of 14 residues. J gave up 5 bases and V 4 bases, and 5 bases lay outside the gene matches. In germline, CDR1 is MNHEY, CDR2 SMNVEV (reference sequence). The chain's CDR3 is CASSWGGRNNEQFF. The CDR3 bases are TGTGCCAGCAGTTGGGGCGGGAGAAACAATGAGCAGTTCTTC.

This chain joins TRBV15 and TRBJ1-5; weak D call: TRBD1 (5 bases). The CDR3 runs to 15 residues. With 0 bases removed from V and 4 bases from J, the gap between germline ends came to 10 bases. CDR1 and CDR2 (germline): LNHNV, YYDKDF (reference sequence). The CDR3 DNA sequence: TGTGCCACCAGCAGAGATCTATCAGGGAATCAGCCCCAGCATTTT. As protein: CATSRDLSGNQPQHF.

This chain joins TRBV4-3 and TRBJ1-4; 9 bases align to TRBD1. Trimming took 4 bases from V and 7 from J; bases not matched to a gene: 7. Germline V gene data show CDR1 as LGHNA and CDR2 as YSLEER. The CDR3 loop spans 15 amino acids. The chain's CDR3 is CASSPTGTGSEKLFF. The CDR3 DNA follows: TGCGCCAGCAGCCCGACCGGGACAGGGAGTGAAAAACTGTTTTTT.

The chain carries TRBV5-6 and TRBJ1-5; possible D gene TRBD1, 6 bases. Looked up from germline, CDR1 is SGHDT and CDR2 is YYEEEE. V lost 0 bases and J lost 6, with 22 bases in between. This CDR3 is 18 amino acids long. In DNA, the CDR3 is TGTGCCAGCAGCTTGGGCGGAGACAGGCCAGTGGGGACTCAGCCCCAGCATTTT. It specifies CASSLGGDRPVGTQPQHF. The full variable domain, with the rest looked up from reference TRBV5-6 and TRBJ1-5, is DAGVTQSPTHLIKTRGQQVTLRCSPKSGHDTVSWYQQALGQGPQFIFQYYEEEERQRGNFPDRFSGHQFPNYSSELNVNALLLGDSALYLCASSLGGDRPVGTQPQHFGDGTRLSIL.

This chain uses TRBV9 with TRBJ2-7, with 11 bases matching TRBD2. This CDR3 spans 16 amino acids. The V and J ends lost 1 base and 6 bases, in that order; junction bases with no gene match: 9. Germline values: CDR1 SGDLS, CDR2 YYNGEE. The CDR3 protein is CASSVYTSGSLREQYF. The CDR3, as DNA: TGTGCCAGCAGCGTATATACTAGCGGGAGCCTTCGCGAGCAGTACTTC.

This clone came up once. This chain connects TRBV7-9 to TRBJ2-7, with 10 nucleotides matching TRBD1. Per germline, CDR1 SEHNR and CDR2 FQNEAQ (reference sequence). This CDR3 region has 16 residues. J lost 1 base, V lost 3 bases, and 6 bases had no gene match. CDR3 DNA sequence: TGTGCCAGCAGCTTGGGGACAGGGGTTTTTTCCTACGAGCAGTACTTC. This encodes CASSLGTGVFSYEQYF.

The rearrangement links TRBV11-2 to TRBJ1-4; TRBD1 might be the D (5 bases). This CDR3 comprises 12 residues. CDR1 is SGHAT, CDR2 FQNNGV, per germline. Trimming shortened V by 4 bases and J by 13 bases, and 13 bases separated the two germline ends. As DNA, the CDR3 is TGTGCCAGCAGCTCACCAGGAAGGGGACTGTTTTTT. It yields the protein CASSSPGRGLFF.

The V call is TRBV19, the J call TRBJ2-3, with 8 bases identical to TRBD2. V was pared by 3 bases and J by 3 bases, with 8 bases of the junction left unmatched. The CDR3 loop spans 16 amino acids. The V gene's germline CDR1 is LNHDA and CDR2 SQIVND (reference sequence). This CDR3 is CASSIYGRAATDTQYF. The CDR3 DNA reads TGTGCCAGTAGTATCTACGGGAGGGCCGCGACAGATACGCAGTATTTT.

The chain joins TRBV5-1 to TRBJ2-1; 11 nucleotides line up with TRBD2. With V trimmed by 7 bases and J by 7 bases, 13 bases remained unmatched. Germline CDR1 and CDR2: SGHRS and YFSETQ. This CDR3 comprises 16 residues. CDR3 loop: CASSKTPGLAANEQFF. The CDR3 DNA follows: TGCGCCAGCTCCAAAACCCCGGGACTAGCGGCAAATGAGCAGTTCTTC.

The chain uses TRBV21-1 and TRBJ1-2. TRBV21-1 is designated a pseudogene. This CDR3 is built from 17 residues. CDR3 DNA: TGTGCCAGCAGCAAAGTCTTTCTGCGGGGGTTTAGCTATGGCTACACCTTC. This sequence encodes CASSKVFLRGFSYGYTF.

Only one count was recorded for this clone. V usage is TRBV10-2 and J usage is TRBJ1-5; no reliable D call. The V end lost 5 bases, the J end lost 3 bases, and 11 bases lay between the germline ends. This CDR3 has 14 residues. Per germline, CDR1 WSHSY and CDR2 SAAADI. The CDR3 DNA reads TGCGCCAGCAGTATAAGAGACATCAATCAGCCCCAGCATTTT. It yields the protein CASSIRDINQPQHF.

This clone was counted once. CDR3 sequence (DNA): TGTGCCAGCAGCCGGACTAGCGGGATATACAATGAGCAGTTCTTC. Translation: CASSRTSGIYNEQFF. The chain links TRBV5-4 to TRBJ2-1, with TRBD2 matching over 12 bases. This CDR3 region has 15 residues. V lost 4 bases and J lost 4; bases outside the gene matches: 3. Germline loops: CDR1 SGHNT, CDR2 YYREEE (reference sequence).

The genes are TRBV7-3 and TRBJ2-5; 9 bases map to TRBD1. The CDR3 totals 15 residues. Losses at the gene ends were 1 base for V and 4 bases for J; bases not matched to a gene: 4. Germline loops: CDR1 SGHTA, CDR2 FQGTGA. The CDR3: CASSLNWGQGETQYF. The DNA of the CDR3 is TGTGCCAGCAGCTTAAACTGGGGACAGGGAGAGACCCAGTACTTC. Full variable domain (missing parts from reference TRBV7-3 and TRBJ2-5): GAGVSQTPSNKVTEKGKYVELRCDPISGHTALYWYRQSLGQGPEFLIYFQGTGAADDSGLPNDRFFAVRPEGSVSTLKIQRTERGDSAVYLCASSLNWGQGETQYFGPGTRLLVL.

The chain joins TRBV7-6 to TRBJ2-5; D is perhaps TRBD2 (5 bases). V shed 4 bases and J shed 4 bases, with 16 bases lying between them. Per germline, CDR1 SGHVS and CDR2 FNYEAQ. The CDR3 is 15 residues long. The CDR3, as DNA: TGTGCCAGCAGCTCGGAAATTATAGAGGGAGAGACCCAGTACTTC. Its translation: CASSSEIIEGETQYF.

This rearrangement joins TRBV6-1 to TRBJ2-3; D remains unclear. V lost 4 bases to trimming and J lost 4 bases, with 3 bases between them. The CDR3 consists of 11 residues. CDR1 and CDR2 from the germline V gene are MNHNS and SASEGT. The CDR3 coding sequence is TGTGCCAGCAGTGTAGCAGATACGCAGTATTTT. As protein: CASSVADTQYF.

This chain uses TRBV4-1 with TRBJ2-3; 13 nucleotides agree with TRBD2. After removal of 0 bases from V and 4 bases from J, the junction contained 4 bases not matched to a gene. CDR3 length: 17 residues. Germline V gives CDR1 MGHRA, CDR2 YSYEKL. The CDR3 bases are TGCGCCAGCAGCCAAGAAACTAGCGGGAGGGTGGCAGATACGCAGTATTTT. The encoded protein is CASSQETSGRVADTQYF.

The CDR3 bases are TGTGCCAGCAGCGTCATTGGAAACACCATATATTTT. Amino acids: CASSVIGNTIYF. The J gene is TRBJ1-3, the V gene TRBV9; the D is unclear. Trimming removed 2 bases at V and 3 bases at J, with 3 bases between. Germline CDR1 SGDLS, CDR2 YYNGEE. The CDR3 is made up of 12 amino acids.